This T cell receptor (beta chain) was identified in a study of T cell responses to AZD1222 COVID-19 vaccine. Overall study findings and caveats: Donors, mostly white British, included more females; clonal diversity was possibly underestimated.

Here immunoSEQ multiplex PCR was the method, and the copy in TCRdb shows in-frame clones only, minus some. The table has about 150,000 clones, more than 85% seen once. Of note for this clone: Its antigen is unidentified.

The germline CDR1 and CDR2 sequences are MNHEY and SMNVEV (reference sequence). The CDR3 runs 16 residues. J gave up 0 bases and V 0 bases, and 4 bases lay outside the gene matches. The starting material was peripheral blood, obtained 28 days after the second AZD1222 dose. The TCR sequence derives from an adult who received the AZD1222 COVID-19 vaccine. The genes are TRBV27 and TRBJ1-2; 7 positions agree with TRBD1. The CDR3: CASSLSSGTANYGYTF. For the CDR3, the DNA is TGTGCCAGCAGTTTATCCTCCGGGACAGCTAACTATGGCTACACCTTC.